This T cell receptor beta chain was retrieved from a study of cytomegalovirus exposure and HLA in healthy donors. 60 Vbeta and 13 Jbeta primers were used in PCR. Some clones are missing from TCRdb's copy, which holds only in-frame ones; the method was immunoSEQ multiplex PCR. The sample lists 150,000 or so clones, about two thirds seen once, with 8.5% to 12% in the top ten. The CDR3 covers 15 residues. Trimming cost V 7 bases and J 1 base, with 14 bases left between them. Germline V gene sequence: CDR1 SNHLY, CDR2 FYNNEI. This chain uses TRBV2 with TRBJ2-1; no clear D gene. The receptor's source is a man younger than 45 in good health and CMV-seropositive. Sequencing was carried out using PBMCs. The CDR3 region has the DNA TGTGCCAGCATTATAATCTTTACATCCTACAATGAGCAGTTCTTC. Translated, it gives CASIIIFTSYNEQFF.